This is a list of T cell receptor beta chains from one sample in a study of shared T cell receptors in the human thymus. Produced via immunoSEQ multiplex PCR; TCRdb's table is partial and in-frame only. This sample has 500,000 to 750,000 clones, with 70% to 90% found just once. The same data also went into a second study, on human thymus T cells.

The material sequenced was thymocytes. The receptors here all came from a boy in the first two years of life with a congenital heart defect. Both conserved end residues are part of each CDR3. D genes are given only for firm matches. Size is omitted from some rows. Given values are once, few, many or a class for expanded clones.

>19|TRBJ1-5|TRBV28|.|TRBD1
TGTGCCAGCAGTTTATGCCCAGGGGGCTGGCCGCATTGCAATCAGCCCCAGCATTTT
CASSLCPGGWPHCNQPQHF
>15|TRBJ2-3|TRBV6-1|.|.
TGTGCCAGCAGGACCCGGGACTCTAGCACAGATACGCAGTATTTT
CASRTRDSSTDTQYF
>16|TRBJ1-1|TRBV11-2|.|TRBD1
TGTGCCAGCAGCTCGGGACAGGGAGCGGGGAACACTGAAGCTTTCTTT
CASSSGQGAGNTEAFF
>18|TRBJ1-2|TRBV5-1|.|TRBD1
TGCGCCAGCAGCTTGACCGAATACCGGGACAGGGGGCTATATGGCTACACCTTC
CASSLTEYRDRGLYGYTF
>15|TRBJ2-1|TRBV2|.|TRBD2
TGTGCCAGCAGGGACGGACTAGCGGGAGTTAATGAGCAGTTCTTC
CASRDGLAGVNEQFF
>16|TRBJ2-3|TRBV27|.|TRBD2
TGTGCCAGCCGAAGGAGAAGCGGGGTCCCCCCAGATACGCAGTATTTT
CASRRRSGVPPDTQYF
>13|TRBJ2-7|TRBV7-2|few|.
TGTGCCAGCAGCTTACAAATTTTCTACGAGCAGTACTTC
CASSLQIFYEQYF
>17|TRBJ1-1|TRBV6-1|.|.
TGTGCCAGCAGTGATCGGGGAAGGGCGTTCATGAACACTGAAGCTTTCTTT
CASSDRGRAFMNTEAFF
>17|TRBJ2-3|TRBV18|.|.
TGTGCCAGCTCCTCAGGAGGGCCAGTGGGGAGCACAGATACGCAGTATTTT
CASSSGGPVGSTDTQYF
>14|TRBJ2-5|TRBV19|.|.
TGTGCCAGTAGTATAGCTCCCACTCAAGAGACCCAGTACTTC
CASSIAPTQETQYF
>16|TRBJ2-6|TRBV19|.|.
TGTGCCAGTAGTTCCCAACAGTCTCCCGGGGCCAACGTCCTGACTTTC
CASSSQQSPGANVLTF
>15|TRBJ1-1|TRBV5-1|.|.
TGCGCCAGCAGCTTGGGAAAACAGGGGAACACTGAAGCTTTCTTT
CASSLGKQGNTEAFF
>15|TRBJ2-2|TRBV13|.|TRBD1
TGTGCCAGCAGCCCCGGGACAGCGAACACCGGGGAGCTGTTTTTT
CASSPGTANTGELFF
>14|TRBJ2-5|TRBV30|once|TRBD2
TGTGCCTGGACCCCCGGGACTACGGAAGAGACCCAGTACTTC
CAWTPGTTEETQYF
>19|TRBJ2-2|TRBV18|.|TRBD1
TGTGCCAGCTCACCTTCAACAGGGGGCGGGAGAGTGAACACCGGGGAGCTGTTTTTT
CASSPSTGGGRVNTGELFF
>12|TRBJ1-2|TRBV2|.|.
TGTGCCAGCAGTACAGGAAACTATGGCTACACCTTC
CASSTGNYGYTF
>18|TRBJ2-1|TRBV4-3|.|.
TGCGCCAGCAGCCAAGACCCGACAGTACAGTCTTTGTACAATGAGCAGTTCTTC
CASSQDPTVQSLYNEQFF
>16|TRBJ2-3|TRBV6-5|.|.
TGTGCCAGCAGTTTCCAACTGGTTTCTAGCACAGATACGCAGTATTTT
CASSFQLVSSTDTQYF
>14|TRBJ2-5|TRBV5-4|.|.
TGTGCCAGCAGCTTGGGGGGGACTCAAGAGACCCAGTACTTC
CASSLGGTQETQYF
>13|TRBJ2-1|TRBV7-2|.|TRBD1
TGTGCCAGCAGCTCGGGGACAGCTTTTGAGCAGTTCTTC
CASSSGTAFEQFF
>18|TRBJ2-4|TRBV7-2|.|TRBD2
TGTGCCAGCAGGAAAGTAGCGGTAGCGGGAGGGTCCAAAAACATTCAGTACTTC
CASRKVAVAGGSKNIQYF
>19|TRBJ1-1|TRBV5-4|.|.
TGTGCCAGCAGCTTGGCCAGTGGCAGGGCTTTACGGCGAGGCACTGAAGCTTTCTTT
CASSLASGRALRRGTEAFF
>17|TRBJ2-7|TRBV10-2|.|.
TGCGCCAGCAGTGAGATTCTAGGACATATTACTGCCCACGAGCAGTACTTC
CASSEILGHITAHEQYF
>15|TRBJ2-1|TRBV4-3|once|.
TGCGCCAGCAGCCAAGATAGACCCGGGTACAATGAGCAGTTCTTC
CASSQDRPGYNEQFF
>16|TRBJ2-7|TRBV21-1|.|.
TGTGCCAGCAGCCCACAGACTAGCGGGAGGGCCGACGAGCAGTACTTC
CASSPQTSGRADEQYF
>13|TRBJ2-2|TRBV19|.|TRBD1
TGTGCCAGTAGAACCCGGGACAGAGGGGAGCTGTTTTTT
CASRTRDRGELFF
>17|TRBJ2-1|TRBV4-3|.|TRBD2
TGCGCCAGCAGCCAAGGGGCGCCTGGACTAGCGAGTCATGAGCAGTTCTTC
CASSQGAPGLASHEQFF
>17|TRBJ2-3|TRBV11-2|.|TRBD2
TGTGCCAGCAGCTTAACTAGCGGGAGGGGGAGCACAGATACGCAGTATTTT
CASSLTSGRGSTDTQYF
>10|TRBJ1-4|TRBV30|.|.
TGTGCCTGGGGGCATGAAAAACTGTTTTTT
CAWGHEKLFF
>17|TRBJ1-3|TRBV7-9|.|.
TGTGCCAGCAGCTATAGACGCGACAGGCTCTCTGGAAACACCATATATTTT
CASSYRRDRLSGNTIYF
>14|TRBJ2-7|TRBV11-3|.|TRBD2
TGTGCCAGCAGCTCGGGACTAGGGGCCTGGGAGCAGTACTTC
CASSSGLGAWEQYF
>15|TRBJ2-7|TRBV29-1|few|.
TGCAGCGCCCTCAAATTGGGCCAGGGCCCAGGCGAGCAGTACTTC
CSALKLGQGPGEQYF
>16|TRBJ2-7|TRBV27|.|.
TGTGCCAGCAGTTTAACTAGCACCAAAGGATCCTACGAGCAGTACTTC
CASSLTSTKGSYEQYF
>12|TRBJ2-3|TRBV27|.|.
TGTGCCACCAGCGGAGGAGCAGATACGCAGTATTTT
CATSGGADTQYF
>15|TRBJ2-1|TRBV5-6|.|.
TGTGCCAGCAGCTTAGGCGGGTCCCGATACAATGAGCAGTTCTTC
CASSLGGSRYNEQFF
>15|TRBJ2-1|TRBV6-1|.|TRBD2
TGTGCCAGCACCAAACGGACTAGCAACGACAATGAGCAGTTCTTC
CASTKRTSNDNEQFF
>13|TRBJ2-7|TRBV5-8|.|.
TGTGCCAGCAGCTTGGTACACCCTCGCCAGCAGTACTTC
CASSLVHPRQQYF
>15|TRBJ2-1|TRBV7-9|.|.
TGTGCCAGCAGCTTATCCAGCGGCCAATACAATGAGCAGTTCTTC
CASSLSSGQYNEQFF
>19|TRBJ1-2|TRBV19|.|TRBD1
TGTGCCAGTAGTCTTTTTTCCCGGGACAGGGTGGCCACTAACTATGGCTACACCTTC
CASSLFSRDRVATNYGYTF
>16|TRBJ2-7|TRBV4-1|.|TRBD2
TGCGCCAGCAGCCCAGTACTAGCGGGCGTTCCCTACGAGCAGTACTTC
CASSPVLAGVPYEQYF
>12|TRBJ2-5|TRBV5-1|.|.
TGCGCCAGCAGCCCACCGGGAGAGACCCAGTACTTC
CASSPPGETQYF
>15|TRBJ1-5|TRBV28|.|.
TGTGCCAGCAGTAAACGGTTGGAGGGCAATCAGCCCCAGCATTTT
CASSKRLEGNQPQHF
>15|TRBJ1-1|TRBV5-6|once|.
TGTGCCAGCAGCAGGGCGGACAGCCCGAACACTGAAGCTTTCTTT
CASSRADSPNTEAFF
>17|TRBJ2-2|TRBV2|.|.
TGTGCCAGCAGCGGGGGGACAGGCCCCTCGAACACCGGGGAGCTGTTTTTT
CASSGGTGPSNTGELFF
>18|TRBJ2-1|TRBV7-8|.|.
TGTGCCAGCAGCTTAGCGGGGTCGGGGGTGAGCTCCTACAATGAGCAGTTCTTC
CASSLAGSGVSSYNEQFF
>13|TRBJ1-2|TRBV7-2|once|TRBD1
TGTGCCAGCAGCCGGGACAGGGCAGATGGCTACACCTTC
CASSRDRADGYTF
>16|TRBJ2-1|TRBV13|.|TRBD2
TGTGCCAGCAGCACCCTGAAGCGGGATTATTACAATGAGCAGTTCTTC
CASSTLKRDYYNEQFF
>18|TRBJ2-3|TRBV4-2|.|TRBD2
TGTGCCAGCAGCCAAGATCTAGCGGGAGGGCTACGCACAGATACGCAGTATTTT
CASSQDLAGGLRTDTQYF
>15|TRBJ2-7|TRBV11-3|.|.
TGTGCCAGCAGCACTAGATGGGCGGAGACCTACGAGCAGTACTTC
CASSTRWAETYEQYF
>16|TRBJ2-7|TRBV11-2|.|TRBD1
TGTGCCAGCAGCTTAGCGGGTACAGGGGGCTGGGACGAGCAGTACTTC
CASSLAGTGGWDEQYF
>15|TRBJ2-3|TRBV7-2|.|.
TGTGCCAGCAGCCCGCCGGAGGCGTTCACAGATACGCAGTATTTT
CASSPPEAFTDTQYF
>20|TRBJ2-1|TRBV14|.|TRBD2
TGTGCCAGCAGCCAACCCCAAACTAGCGGCCTCTATTTGTCCTACAATGAGCAGTTCTTC
CASSQPQTSGLYLSYNEQFF
>16|TRBJ2-1|TRBV2|few|TRBD2
TGTGCCAGCAGTGAAGCGGGGCTAGCGGGTAACAATGAGCAGTTCTTC
CASSEAGLAGNNEQFF